This TCR beta chain appears in the sequencing data of a study of cytomegalovirus exposure and HLA in healthy donors. Study as a whole: Genetic ancestry analysis placed approximately 80% of the 398 donors that were genotyped in the Caucasian-associated cluster.

Study observations and caveats: As a later analysis revealed, most CMV-associated TCR beta chains appeared HLA-restricted. HLA alleles showed associations with 15,000 to 20,000 TCR beta sequences in a later analysis, at a 0.05 false discovery rate. Versus the approximately 700-donor mean, an Asian-associated ancestry cluster reportedly showed fewer N-insertions in a later analysis.

Primers: 60 Vbeta forward and 13 Jbeta reverse. Clones were sequenced by immunoSEQ multiplex PCR, and TCRdb holds only the in-frame ones, with some missing. The data contain around 110,000 clones, roughly 70% of them singletons. With regard to this clone: No antigen is known for it.

The source is a male donor in good health and CMV-seropositive. The sample comprised PBMCs.

The DNA for the CDR3 is TGTGCCAGCAGTCCCGAGGGGGGGTCCTACAATGAGCAGTTCTTC. It specifies CASSPEGGSYNEQFF. The V call is TRBV6-5, the J call TRBJ2-1, with D perhaps matching TRBD2 (7 bases). CDR1 is MNHEY, CDR2 SVGAGI, per germline. The germline V and J ends were trimmed by 5 bases and 1 base, with 12 bases remaining between them. This CDR3 region has 15 residues.